Presented here are 14 T cell receptor beta chains from one specimen sequenced in a study of cytomegalovirus exposure and HLA in healthy donors. The PCR employed 60 Vbeta primers together with 13 Jbeta primers. Here immunoSEQ multiplex PCR was the method, and the copy in TCRdb shows in-frame clones only, minus some. Of approximately 100,000 clones listed, 84% are singletons. The sequenced material came from PBMCs. These receptors were taken from a woman under 30 in good health and CMV-seronegative.

The chain links TRBV29-1 to TRBJ1-1; D gene unclear. The CDR3 runs to 16 residues. With 7 bases removed from V and 1 base from J, the gap between germline ends came to 22 bases. Germline V gene sequence: CDR1 SQVTM, CDR2 ANQGSEA. CDR3 residues: CSASGGPRPPNTEAFF. The CDR3 DNA follows: TGCAGCGCCTCCGGCGGCCCTCGTCCTCCGAACACTGAAGCTTTCTTT.

The chain is built from TRBV5-6 and TRBJ2-1; 10 nucleotides line up with TRBD2. CDR1 is SGHDT, CDR2 YYEEEE, per germline. The CDR3 consists of 16 residues. The ends lost 6 bases at V and 9 bases at J; junction bases unmatched: 15. In nucleotides, the CDR3 is TGTGCCAGCATCTCTCGGGAGCTAGCGGGGGTCGGTGAGCAGTTCTTC. Its translation: CASISRELAGVGEQFF. The full variable domain, with the rest looked up from reference TRBV5-6 and TRBJ2-1, is DAGVTQSPTHLIKTRGQQVTLRCSPKSGHDTVSWYQQALGQGPQFIFQYYEEEERQRGNFPDRFSGHQFPNYSSELNVNALLLGDSALYLCASISRELAGVGEQFFGPGTRLTVL.

This clone was detected only a few times. The V and J genes are TRBV18 and TRBJ1-4, with 7 bases matching TRBD1. V shed 1 base and J 7 bases; nucleotides not matched to a gene: 3. The CDR3 covers 14 residues. Germline V gene lookup returns CDR1 KGHSH and CDR2 LQKENI. The CDR3 is CASSPQGAFEKLFF. The CDR3 nucleotides are TGTGCCAGCTCACCACAGGGGGCGTTTGAAAAACTGTTTTTT.

The chain is built from TRBV2 and TRBJ2-7; the match to TRBD2 covers 11 bases. There are 15 residues in the CDR3. Looked up from germline, CDR1 is SNHLY and CDR2 is FYNNEI. V shed 7 bases and J 0 bases; nucleotides not matched to a gene: 5. This CDR3 reads CASTTGLADSYEQYF. The CDR3 nucleotides are TGTGCCAGCACCACGGGACTAGCGGACTCCTACGAGCAGTACTTC. The complete variable domain, with remaining parts taken from reference TRBV2 and TRBJ2-7, reads EPEVTQTPSHQVTQMGQEVILRCVPISNHLYFYWYRQILGQKVEFLVSFYNNEISEKSEIFDDQFSVERPDGSNFTLKIRSTKLEDSAMYFCASTTGLADSYEQYFGPGTRLTVT.

The chain uses TRBV6-1 and TRBJ2-5; D perhaps matches TRBD2 (5 bases). The CDR3 runs 13 residues. Trimming stripped 5 bases from V and 2 bases from J, with 9 bases between. Germline assignment: CDR1 MNHNS and CDR2 SASEGT. The CDR3 region is CASSSREQETQYF. In nucleotides, the CDR3 is TGTGCCAGCAGTTCGAGGGAACAAGAGACCCAGTACTTC.

This chain connects TRBV11-2 to TRBJ2-1; possible D gene TRBD2, 6 bases. The ends were cut back, 5 bases at V and 10 bases at J, with 24 bases in the middle. The germline V gene encodes CDR1 SGHAT and CDR2 FQNNGV. The CDR3 covers 16 residues. CDR3 loop: CASSQSKTSYPHEQFF. The CDR3 DNA follows: TGTGCCAGCAGCCAATCGAAGACTAGTTACCCACACGAGCAGTTCTTC.

The CDR3 DNA reads as TGTGCCTGGAGCTTCTCCCGGACATTTCTAGCCAAAAACATTCAGTACTTC. Translating gives CAWSFSRTFLAKNIQYF. V gene TRBV30 combines with J gene TRBJ2-4, with a weak D call TRBD1 (5 bases). The V gene's germline CDR1 is GTSNPN and CDR2 SVGIG (reference sequence). The CDR3 length is 17 residues. Trimming took off 3 bases at V and 0 bases at J, with 18 bases between the two ends. The whole variable domain, filled in from reference TRBV30 and TRBJ2-4, reads SQTIHQWPATLVQPVGSPLSLECTVEGTSNPNLYWYRQAAGRGLQLLFYSVGIGQISSEVPQNLSASRPQDRQFILSSKKLLLSDSGFYLCAWSFSRTFLAKNIQYFGAGTRLSVL.

This rearrangement joins TRBV29-1 to TRBJ2-7, with D unclear. V lost 5 bases and J lost 0, with 8 bases in between. Germline CDR1 and CDR2: SQVTM and ANQGSEA. The CDR3 has 12 amino acids. Here the CDR3 DNA reads TGCAGCGTTAGAGAATTCTCCTACGAGCAGTACTTC. Protein: CSVREFSYEQYF.

The V gene is TRBV9, the J gene TRBJ2-5; 7 nucleotides line up with TRBD1. The end of the DNA aligns better with TRBJ2-7, so the J call may be wrong. Germline V gives CDR1 SGDLS, CDR2 YYNGEE. The length of the CDR3 is 15 residues. CDR3 in amino acids: CASSVGGTDLYEQYF. The CDR3 nucleotides read TGTGCCAGCAGCGTAGGGGGGACAGACCTCTACGAGCAGTACTTC.

The sample holds a few counts of this clone. The gene calls are TRBV28 and TRBJ1-1; unclear D gene. CDR3 length equals 13 residues. CDR1 MDHEN and CDR2 SYDVKM come from the germline V gene. V was clipped by 2 bases and J by 7 bases, with 11 bases between them. The DNA of the CDR3 is TGTGCCAGCAGTTTAGGAGGCAGCCGTGAAGCTTTCTTT. This codes for CASSLGGSREAFF.

The chain employs TRBV18 and TRBJ1-1; 10 bases map to TRBD1. CDR3 length equals 18 residues. Germline lookup yields CDR1 KGHSH and CDR2 LQKENI. Germline trimming cut 1 base from V and 5 bases from J; bases unmatched to any gene: 13. The CDR3 nucleotides are TGTGCCAGCTCACCACGCGGGCTCCCGACAGGGGGCGTTACTGAAGCTTTCTTT. It is translated as CASSPRGLPTGGVTEAFF. The full variable domain, with the rest looked up from reference TRBV18 and TRBJ1-1, is NAGVMQNPRHLVRRRGQEARLRCSPMKGHSHVYWYRQLPEEGLKFMVYLQKENIIDESGMPKERFSAEFPKEGPSILRIQQVVRGDSAAYFCASSPRGLPTGGVTEAFFGQGTRLTVV.

V is TRBV7-8 and J is TRBJ1-1; D uncertain. Germline CDR1 is SGHVS and CDR2 is FQNEAQ. The length of the CDR3 is 14 residues. V was trimmed by 0 bases and J by 4 bases, leaving 9 bases between them. The CDR3 region has the DNA TGTGCCAGCAGCTTAGCCGGGGAGACCACTGAAGCTTTCTTT. Translated, it gives CASSLAGETTEAFF.

The table lists this clone with a few counts. The chain's CDR3 is CSVHLVGGISYNSPLHF. CDR3 in DNA: TGCAGCGTTCACCTAGTGGGGGGGATCTCCTATAATTCACCCCTCCACTTT. This rearrangement joins TRBV29-1 to TRBJ1-6; possibly TRBD1 for D (5 bases). The length of the CDR3 is 17 residues. Germline V gives CDR1 SQVTM, CDR2 ANQGSEA. The V end lost 5 bases, the J end lost 0 bases, and 17 bases lay between the germline ends.

This chain joins TRBV30 and TRBJ2-1, with D hard to call. The ends were cut back, 4 bases at V and 3 bases at J, with 13 bases in the middle. Germline V gives CDR1 GTSNPN, CDR2 SVGIG (reference sequence). The CDR3 loop spans 14 amino acids. The CDR3 sequence: CAWIVRGYYNEQFF. The CDR3 nucleotides are TGTGCCTGGATAGTAAGAGGCTACTACAATGAGCAGTTCTTC.